Listed here are 30 T cell receptor beta chains from one sample, sequenced in a study of CD8+ T cells in alopecia areata. As the sequencing template, cDNA was produced by extracting RNA and reverse transcribing it. TCRdb keeps only in-frame clones here, not all; method: immunoSEQ multiplex PCR. This sample carries roughly 260,000 clones and no singletons, and roughly 1.2% goes to the top ten. Pooled cells of cutaneous lymph node origin were sorted on CD4, CD8alpha, NKG2D, NKG2ACE and other markers. Sequences were obtained from CD4+ T cells sorted from a lymph node. Every receptor here comes from a C3H/HeJ mouse with alopecia areata. The MHC haplotype recorded for the strain is H2-k.

Concerning this clone itself: The listed genes are named as in mouse. The DNA ends 4 residues before the CDR3 does, and the rest of the CDR3 is filled in from the germline J gene. Other DNA variants within this sample encode the same CDR3. This chain joins TRBV5 and TRBJ1-1; D is unclear. Germline V gene data show CDR1 as LGHNA and CDR2 as YNLKQL (reference sequence). The CDR3 sequence is 15 residues long. Trimming removed 1 base from V and 0 bases from J, with 9 bases in between. CDR3 in amino acids: CASSQADNANTEVFF. CDR3 DNA, as far as it was read: TGTGCCAGCAGCCAAGCAGACAATGCAAACACA.

This clone was detected only a few times. The listed genes are named as in mouse. The read terminates 4 residues before the CDR3 end, so the remaining end is supplied by the germline J gene. The chain recombines TRBV5 with TRBJ2-4, with TRBD2 matching 8 bases. Per germline, CDR1 LGHNA and CDR2 YNLKQL (reference sequence). The CDR3 length is 14 residues. The covered CDR3 bases are TGTGCCAGCAGCCAAGAGACTGGGGAAAAC. Protein sequence: CASSQETGEN. The complete CDR3 sequence is CASSQETGENTLYF.

This clone turned up a few times. The gene symbols are mouse symbols. From the germline J gene comes the end of the CDR3, since the read stops 4 residues before it. The genes are TRBV1 and TRBJ2-7; 11 positions agree with TRBD2. The CDR3 sequence is 15 residues long. Trimming removed 5 bases from V and 0 bases from J; junction bases left unmatched: 3. CDR1 NSQYPW and CDR2 LRSPGD come from the germline V gene (reference sequence). CDR3 DNA (partial): TGCACCTGCAGTCGTGGACTGGGGGGCTCCTAT. It specifies CTCSRGLGGSY. The full CDR3 protein reads CTCSRGLGGSYEQYF.

Of note for this clone: Genes and germline come from the mouse. The CDR3 is cut off 4 residues early in the read; its end comes from the germline J gene. The sample carries other DNA sequences with the same CDR3. The chain is built from TRBV13-3 and TRBJ2-3; 10 positions match TRBD2. The ends lost 4 bases at V and 3 bases at J; junction bases unmatched: 5. Germline CDR1 reads NNHDY; CDR2 reads SYVADS. The CDR3 runs 15 residues. CDR3 bases read: TGTGCCAGCAGTCCTGGGGGGGCGCGAGCAGAA. Its translation is CASSPGGARAE. The CDR3 in its entirety is CASSPGGARAETLYF.

This clone was counted between two and nine times. Gene names and germline refer to mouse. From the germline J gene comes the end of the CDR3, since the read stops 4 residues before it. The J gene is TRBJ1-2, the V gene TRBV5; D is perhaps TRBD1 (5 bases). Germline lookup yields CDR1 LGHNA and CDR2 YNLKQL (reference sequence). There are 15 residues in the CDR3. Trimming shortened V by 0 bases and J by 2 bases, and 10 bases separated the two germline ends. The CDR3 spells CASSQDGRENSDYTF. The DNA read from the CDR3 is TGTGCCAGCAGCCAAGATGGCAGGGAGAACTCC.

This clone was observed a handful of times. Gene names are mouse gene names. Read sequence stops 4 residues before the CDR3 end, and the germline J gene provides the missing end. The sample contains more than one DNA sequence encoding this CDR3. The chain uses TRBV31 and TRBJ1-2; a possible D gene is TRBD1 (6 bases). Per the germline V gene, CDR1 is GKSSPN and CDR2 is SITVG. The length of the CDR3 is 14 residues. Deletions cut 0 bases from V and 0 bases from J, with 8 bases between. This CDR3 reads CAWSLRTANSDYTF. CDR3 DNA, as far as it was read: TGTGCCTGGAGTCTTAGGACAGCAAACTCC.

This clone has more than one count but fewer than ten. Germline and genes: mouse. The read stops 4 residues short of the end of the CDR3; the missing end is completed from the germline J gene. Other DNA sequences in this specimen translate into the identical CDR3. The rearrangement joins TRBV14 to TRBJ2-1, with TRBD2 matching over 12 bases. Trimming took 4 bases from V and 4 from J; bases not matched to a gene: 3. Per the germline V gene, CDR1 is SGHDT and CDR2 is FRDEAV. The CDR3 is made up of 15 amino acids. The CDR3 here is CASSPGTGGYAEQFF. Incomplete CDR3 DNA: TGTGCCAGCAGTCCAGGGACTGGGGGGTATGCT.

Points on this clone: The gene symbols are mouse symbols. The read ends 4 residues early relative to the CDR3; the germline J gene fills the gap. This same CDR3 is encoded by further DNA sequences in the sample. The rearrangement joins TRBV5 to TRBJ2-1; D may be TRBD1 (6 bases). CDR1 is LGHNA, CDR2 YNLKQL, per germline (reference sequence). Trimming took off 2 bases at V and 1 base at J, with 9 bases between the two ends. The CDR3 loop spans 15 amino acids. The CDR3 sequence is CASSQQGRNYAEQFF. CDR3 DNA, as far as it was read: TGTGCCAGCAGCCAACAGGGGAGGAACTATGCT.

This clone was observed a handful of times. Here the gene names and germline are mouse. Coverage ceases 4 residues before the CDR3 finishes, and the germline J gene fills in the end. This chain uses TRBV17 with TRBJ2-7; D is uncertain. Germline V gives CDR1 MNHDT, CDR2 YYDKIL. This CDR3 is built from 13 residues. Trimming removed 3 bases from V and 3 bases from J, with 9 bases in between. The sequenced part of the CDR3 DNA is TGTGCTAGCAGTAGTGTCGCAGACTAT. It yields the protein CASSSVADY. The whole CDR3 sequence is CASSSVADYEQYF.

This clone was counted a few times. Mouse gene names apply. Read coverage stops 4 residues before the CDR3 terminus; the germline J gene supplies the remainder. The rearrangement joins TRBV5 to TRBJ2-1; tentative D call: TRBD1 (6 bases). V lost 1 base and J 5 bases, leaving 6 bases between the germline ends. CDR3 length: 13 residues. Germline CDR1 is LGHNA and CDR2 is YNLKQL (reference sequence). CDR3: CASSQAGDAEQFF. The covered CDR3 bases are TGTGCCAGCAGCCAAGCAGGGGATGCT.

In its sample, this clone was seen a few times. Mouse gene names and germline throughout. The read comes to an end 4 residues before the CDR3 does, leaving the germline J gene to fill in the end. The J gene is TRBJ2-4, the V gene TRBV13-1; TRBD2 might be the D (5 bases). The CDR3 is made up of 16 amino acids. Germline V gives CDR1 NSHNY, CDR2 SYGAGN. With 2 bases removed from V and 0 bases from J, the gap between germline ends came to 13 bases. CDR3 region: CASSEPGRTSQNTLYF. The CDR3 DNA, read in part, is TGTGCCAGCAGTGAGCCTGGGAGGACTAGTCAAAAC.

In the case of this clone: Gene names and germline refer to mouse. The CDR3 goes on 4 residues after the read ends, and that part is filled in from the germline J gene. V is TRBV13-3 and J is TRBJ1-2; 8 positions agree with TRBD1. The CDR3 runs to 14 residues. Germline trimming cut 3 bases from V and 3 bases from J; bases unmatched to any gene: 4. Germline CDR1 reads NNHDY; CDR2 reads SYVADS. The part of the CDR3 DNA that was read is TGTGCCAGCAGTGGCAGGGGGCGCGACTCC. Translating gives CASSGRGRDS. From start to end, the CDR3 is CASSGRGRDSDYTF.

In its sample, this clone was seen a few times. Mouse names are used for the genes. The CDR3 end falls 4 residues outside the read, so it is completed with the germline J gene. V and J are TRBV13-3 and TRBJ2-2; D is undetermined. The CDR3 is 11 amino acids. Germline V lookup: CDR1 NNHDY, CDR2 SYVADS. Trimming took 3 bases from V and 6 from J, leaving 3 bases between them. The CDR3 DNA, read in part, is TGTGCCAGCAGTGTTGCCGGG. This gives the protein CASSVAG. The CDR3, in full, reads CASSVAGQLYF.

This clone was seen a handful of times. Gene names denote mouse genes. From the germline J gene comes the end of the CDR3, since the read stops 4 residues before it. The same CDR3 arises from other DNA sequences in this sample as well. The chain recombines TRBV13-2 with TRBJ1-2, with 7 nucleotides matching TRBD1. Germline CDR1 NNHNN, CDR2 SYGAGS (reference sequence). This CDR3 spans 14 amino acids. V was pared by 2 bases and J by 0 bases, with 1 base of the junction left unmatched. The sequenced part of the CDR3 DNA is TGTGCCAGCGGTGACAGGGGGACAAACTCC. Protein: CASGDRGTNS. In full, the CDR3 is CASGDRGTNSDYTF.

About this clone: Gene names are the mouse ones. The sequence runs out 4 residues before the end of the CDR3; the remainder is reconstructed from the germline J gene. The genes are TRBV13-2 and TRBJ1-1; a possible D gene is TRBD1 (6 bases). Trimming left V 3 bases short and J 0 bases short, with 9 bases between. Germline CDR1 and CDR2: NNHNN and SYGAGS (reference sequence). The CDR3 has 14 amino acids. The CDR3 is CASGVGTTNTEVFF. The DNA read from the CDR3 is TGTGCCAGCGGTGTCGGGACAACAAACACA.

This clone was recorded a few times. Gene names follow the mouse nomenclature. The DNA ends 4 residues before the CDR3 does, and the rest of the CDR3 is filled in from the germline J gene. The gene calls are TRBV31 and TRBJ1-1; weak D call: TRBD1 (6 bases). CDR3 length: 13 residues. The germline V gene encodes CDR1 GKSSPN and CDR2 SITVG. The DNA read from the CDR3 is TGTGCCTGGAGGACACAGGGAAGGGCA. This gives the protein CAWRTQGRA. The complete CDR3 sequence is CAWRTQGRAEVFF.

Comment on this clone: Germline and genes here are mouse. The read ends 4 residues shy of where the CDR3 ends; the end is completed using the germline J gene. The chain has TRBV13-3 and TRBJ2-3, with D tentatively TRBD1 (5 bases). The CDR3 loop spans 14 amino acids. Germline loops: CDR1 NNHDY, CDR2 SYVADS. V gave up 2 bases and J gave up 0 bases, with 7 bases separating them. CDR3: CASSETESAETLYF. CDR3 bases read: TGTGCCAGCAGTGAGACAGAAAGTGCAGAA.

Comment on this clone: Gene names and germline match the mouse. The read halts 4 residues ahead of the CDR3 end, with the missing end drawn from the germline J gene. The chain combines TRBV13-1 with TRBJ2-5; 8 bases map to TRBD2. Trimming at V came to 2 bases and at J to 2 bases, leaving 7 bases not matched to a gene. CDR3 size: 16 residues. The germline V gene has CDR1 NSHNY and CDR2 SYGAGN. The CDR3 DNA, read in part, is TGTGCCAGCAGTGAAGGTCTGGGGGGCCCCCAAGAC. Translating it yields CASSEGLGGPQD. The whole CDR3 protein is CASSEGLGGPQDTQYF.

This clone was found a few times. Mouse gene names apply. Read sequence stops 4 residues before the CDR3 end, and the germline J gene provides the missing end. This chain links TRBV19 with TRBJ2-5; the D gene is possibly TRBD1 (7 bases). CDR3 length equals 13 residues. From germline, CDR1 is FNHDT and CDR2 SITEND (reference sequence). CDR3 in amino acids: CASSPQGGDTQYF. Partial CDR3 DNA: TGTGCCAGCAGTCCGCAGGGGGGAGAC.

There are a few counts of this clone. Gene names follow the mouse nomenclature. From the germline J gene comes the end of the CDR3, since the read stops 3 residues before it. Different DNA sequences within this sample yield the same CDR3. This rearrangement joins TRBV13-1 to TRBJ1-6; no definite D call. Being an ORF, TRBJ1-6 has a function that is uncertain. Germline values: CDR1 NSHNY, CDR2 SYGAGN. V shed 0 bases and J shed 6 bases, with 7 bases lying between them. This CDR3 has 14 amino acids. This CDR3 reads CASSDGVGNSPLYF. CDR3 DNA (partial): TGTGCCAGCAGTGATGGGGTGGGTAATTCGCCC.

The sample holds a few counts of this clone. Mouse names are used for the genes. The CDR3 end is not reached by the read, which stops 4 residues before it; the germline J gene fills it in. The chain employs TRBV19 and TRBJ2-3; 7 nucleotides match TRBD1. Trimming cost V 5 bases and J 2 bases; bases outside gene matches: 2. Germline V lookup: CDR1 FNHDT, CDR2 SITEND (reference sequence). The CDR3 spans 13 residues. The DNA read from the CDR3 is TGTGCCAGCAGACAGGGGAATGCAGAA. It translates to CASRQGNAE. The complete CDR3 sequence is CASRQGNAETLYF.

This clone was counted only a few times. All gene names here are mouse names. The read halts 4 residues ahead of the CDR3 end, with the missing end drawn from the germline J gene. The same CDR3 can be traced to other DNA sequences in this sample. This sequence joins TRBV5 and TRBJ2-2; 9 nucleotides line up with TRBD2. Trimming removed 1 base from V and 4 bases from J; junction bases left unmatched: 1. CDR3 length: 15 residues. Germline CDR1 and CDR2: LGHNA and YNLKQL (reference sequence). The sequenced CDR3 bases are TGTGCCAGCAGCCAAGTGGGGGGGCGCACCGGG. Its translation is CASSQVGGRTG. The full CDR3 protein reads CASSQVGGRTGQLYF.

This clone was picked up a small number of times. Gene names are the mouse ones. The read falls 4 residues short of the CDR3 end, and the missing part is taken from the germline J gene. The same CDR3 also results from other DNA sequences found in this sample. The gene calls are TRBV13-1 and TRBJ2-7; 7 bases line up with TRBD2. The CDR3 runs to 14 residues. Looked up from germline, CDR1 is NSHNY and CDR2 is SYGAGN. The trim removed 3 bases at V and 0 bases at J, leaving 3 bases unmatched. The CDR3 loop reads CASSVGGSSYEQYF. The sequenced CDR3 bases are TGTGCCAGCAGTGTTGGGGGGAGCTCCTAT.

This clone appeared a few times. Mouse germline and gene names are used. Sequencing ends 4 residues short of the CDR3 end; the germline J gene provides the rest. The chain couples TRBV13-1 to TRBJ1-2; D may be TRBD1 (6 bases). The length of the CDR3 is 15 residues. V shed 0 bases and J shed 3 bases, with 12 bases lying between them. Germline CDR1 reads NSHNY; CDR2 reads SYGAGN. The CDR3 loop reads CASSDVGGADSDYTF. The sequenced part of the CDR3 DNA is TGTGCCAGCAGTGATGTCGGGGGGGCTGACTCC.

For this clone: The genes are named according to mouse. The missing CDR3 end, 3 residues past where the read stops, is filled in from the germline J gene. V is TRBV13-2 and J is TRBJ1-6; no firm D call. TRBJ1-6 is treated as an ORF (open reading frame) with a function not yet certain. CDR3 size: 15 residues. Between the trimmed V and J ends, which lost 0 bases and 4 bases, there was a span of 8 bases. Germline-derived CDR1 and CDR2 are NNHNN and SYGAGS (reference sequence). CDR3 DNA, as far as it was read: TGTGCCAGCGGTGATGCCCAGATATATAATTCGCCC. This gives the protein CASGDAQIYNSP. The whole CDR3 is CASGDAQIYNSPLYF.

Of note for this clone: The gene names here belong to mouse. The read terminates 4 residues before the CDR3 end, so the remaining end is supplied by the germline J gene. The J gene is TRBJ2-7, the V gene TRBV1; D possibly corresponds to TRBD2 (6 bases). V lost 0 bases, J lost 0 bases, and 9 bases lay in between. The CDR3 is 15 residues long. The germline CDR1 and CDR2 sequences are NSQYPW and LRSPGD (reference sequence). The CDR3 DNA, read in part, is TGCACCTGCAGTGCAGATCGGGGGGACTCCTAT. This sequence encodes CTCSADRGDSY. The whole CDR3 sequence is CTCSADRGDSYEQYF.

This clone turned up a few times. The germline and genes are mouse ones. The sequenced fragment ends 4 residues before the CDR3 boundary, so the rest is inferred from the germline J gene. The chain combines TRBV13-2 with TRBJ2-2; 7 bases line up with TRBD1. Germline CDR1 is NNHNN and CDR2 is SYGAGS (reference sequence). The CDR3 totals 14 residues. J gave up 4 bases and V 5 bases, and 5 bases lay outside the gene matches. The sequenced part of the CDR3 DNA is TGTGCCAGCGGGGAGGGACAGAGCACCGGG. This encodes CASGEGQSTG. The full-length CDR3 reads as CASGEGQSTGQLYF.

This clone was found a few times. Any gene name here is a mouse gene name. The read gets to within 4 residues of the CDR3 end, and the germline J gene fills in the rest. The chain recombines TRBV13-3 with TRBJ1-1; no reliable D call. The CDR3 spans 13 residues. The germline V gene encodes CDR1 NNHDY and CDR2 SYVADS. With 2 bases removed from V and 0 bases from J, the gap between germline ends came to 5 bases. The CDR3 bases that were read are TGTGCCAGCAGTGACAAAGCAAACACA. It encodes CASSDKANT. The complete CDR3 protein is CASSDKANTEVFF.

On this clone itself: Genes and germline come from the mouse. Read coverage stops 4 residues before the CDR3 terminus; the germline J gene supplies the remainder. This rearrangement joins TRBV31 to TRBJ2-5; D is possibly TRBD1 (6 bases). V gave up 3 bases and J gave up 2 bases, with 18 bases separating them. Per the germline V gene, CDR1 is GKSSPN and CDR2 is SITVG. The CDR3 covers 16 residues. The chain's CDR3 is CAWSIFTGTFQDTQYF. The sequenced part of the CDR3 DNA is TGTGCCTGGAGCATCTTTACCGGGACATTCCAAGAC.

A few counts support this clone. Mouse names are used for the genes. The CDR3 extends 4 residues past the end of the read, so its final part is completed from the germline J gene. This rearrangement joins TRBV19 to TRBJ1-1; 7 nucleotides match TRBD1. The V gene's germline CDR1 is FNHDT and CDR2 SITEND (reference sequence). Trimming at V came to 4 bases and at J to 1 base, leaving 7 bases not matched to a gene. This CDR3 comprises 15 residues. CDR3 bases read: TGTGCCAGCAGTCCTTTAGGGACAGAAAACACA. Its protein is CASSPLGTENT. The full CDR3 is CASSPLGTENTEVFF.